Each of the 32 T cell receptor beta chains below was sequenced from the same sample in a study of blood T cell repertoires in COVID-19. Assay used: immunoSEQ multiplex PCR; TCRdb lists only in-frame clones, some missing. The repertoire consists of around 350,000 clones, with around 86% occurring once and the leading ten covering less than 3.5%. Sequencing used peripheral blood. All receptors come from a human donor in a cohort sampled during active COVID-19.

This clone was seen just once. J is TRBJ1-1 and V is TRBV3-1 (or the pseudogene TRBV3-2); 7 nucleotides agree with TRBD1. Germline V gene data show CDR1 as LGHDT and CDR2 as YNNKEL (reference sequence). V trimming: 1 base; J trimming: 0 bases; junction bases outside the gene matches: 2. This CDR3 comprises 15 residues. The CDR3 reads CASSQVGGLNTEAFF. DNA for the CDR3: TGTGCCAGCAGCCAAGTAGGGGGCCTGAACACTGAAGCTTTCTTT.

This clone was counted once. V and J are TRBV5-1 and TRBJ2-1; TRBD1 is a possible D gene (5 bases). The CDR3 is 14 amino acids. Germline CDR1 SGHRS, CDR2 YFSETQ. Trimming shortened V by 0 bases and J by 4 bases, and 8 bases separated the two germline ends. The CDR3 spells CASSLDRLYNEQFF. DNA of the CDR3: TGCGCCAGCAGCTTGGACAGGTTATACAATGAGCAGTTCTTC.

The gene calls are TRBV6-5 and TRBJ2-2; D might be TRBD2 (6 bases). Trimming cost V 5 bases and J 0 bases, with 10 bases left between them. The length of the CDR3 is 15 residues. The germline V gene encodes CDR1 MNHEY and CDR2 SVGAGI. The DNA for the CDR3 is TGTGCCAGCAGTCATCGCGGGGCGAACACCGGGGAGCTGTTTTTT. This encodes CASSHRGANTGELFF.

CDR3 loop: CASTVRGHHTEAFF. The CDR3 region has the DNA TGTGCCAGTACGGTACGAGGGCACCACACTGAAGCTTTCTTT. The rearrangement uses TRBV19 and TRBJ1-1; D unresolved. This CDR3 contains 14 residues. The V end was cut by 7 bases, the J end by 3 bases, with 15 bases between. In germline, CDR1 is LNHDA, CDR2 SQIVND (reference sequence).

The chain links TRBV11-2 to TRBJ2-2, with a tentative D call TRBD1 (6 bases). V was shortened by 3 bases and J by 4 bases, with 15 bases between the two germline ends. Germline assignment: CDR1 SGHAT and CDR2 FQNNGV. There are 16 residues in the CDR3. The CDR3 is CASSLTGLLGTGELFF. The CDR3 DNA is TGTGCCAGCAGCTTGACAGGACTTCTCGGCACCGGGGAGCTGTTTTTT.

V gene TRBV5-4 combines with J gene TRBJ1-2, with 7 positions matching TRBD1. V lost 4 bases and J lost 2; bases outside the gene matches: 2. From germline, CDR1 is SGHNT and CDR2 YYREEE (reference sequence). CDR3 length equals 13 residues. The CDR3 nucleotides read TGTGCCAGCAGCCTCAGGGGGAACTATGGCTACACCTTC. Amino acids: CASSLRGNYGYTF.

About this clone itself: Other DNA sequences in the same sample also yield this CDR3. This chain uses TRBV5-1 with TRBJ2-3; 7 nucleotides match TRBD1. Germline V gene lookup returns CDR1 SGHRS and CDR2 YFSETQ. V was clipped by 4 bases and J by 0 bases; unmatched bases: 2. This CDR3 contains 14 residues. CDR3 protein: CASSPGQSTDTQYF. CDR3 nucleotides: TGCGCCAGCAGCCCGGGACAGAGCACAGATACGCAGTATTTT.

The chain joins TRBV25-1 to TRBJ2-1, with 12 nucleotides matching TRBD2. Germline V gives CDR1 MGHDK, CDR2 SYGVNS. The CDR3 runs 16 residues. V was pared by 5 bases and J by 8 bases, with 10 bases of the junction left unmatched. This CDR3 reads CASSPTSGGAHDEQFF. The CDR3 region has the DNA TGTGCCAGCAGTCCGACTAGCGGGGGCGCCCACGATGAGCAGTTCTTC.

The CDR3 region is CASSKPRAYEQYF. The CDR3 nucleotides read TGTGCCAGCAGCAAACCCCGGGCCTACGAGCAGTACTTC. The chain links TRBV21-1 to TRBJ2-7; TRBD2, the D gene given by the table, was not confirmed from the DNA. TRBV21-1 corresponds to a pseudogene. The CDR3 runs to 13 residues.

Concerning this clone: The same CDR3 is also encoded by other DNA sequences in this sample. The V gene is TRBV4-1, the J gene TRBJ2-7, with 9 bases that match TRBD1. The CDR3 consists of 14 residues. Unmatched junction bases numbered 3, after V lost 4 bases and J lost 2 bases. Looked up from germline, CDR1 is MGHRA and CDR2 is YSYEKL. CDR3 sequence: CASSLGQGAYEQYF. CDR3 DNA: TGCGCCAGCAGCCTGGGACAGGGAGCCTACGAGCAGTACTTC.

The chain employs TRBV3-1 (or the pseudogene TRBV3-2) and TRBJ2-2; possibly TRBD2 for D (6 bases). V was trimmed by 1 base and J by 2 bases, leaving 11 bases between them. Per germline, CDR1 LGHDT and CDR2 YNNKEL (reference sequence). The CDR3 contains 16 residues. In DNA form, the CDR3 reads TGTGCCAGCAGCCAAGGAGGTAGCGGTAACACCGGGGAGCTGTTTTTT. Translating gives CASSQGGSGNTGELFF.

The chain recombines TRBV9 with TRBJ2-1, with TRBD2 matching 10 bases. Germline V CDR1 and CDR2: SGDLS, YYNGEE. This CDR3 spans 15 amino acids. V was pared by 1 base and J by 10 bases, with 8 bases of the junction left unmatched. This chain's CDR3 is CASSVSSGGAEEQFF. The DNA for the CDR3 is TGTGCCAGCAGCGTATCCAGCGGGGGGGCCGAGGAGCAGTTCTTC.

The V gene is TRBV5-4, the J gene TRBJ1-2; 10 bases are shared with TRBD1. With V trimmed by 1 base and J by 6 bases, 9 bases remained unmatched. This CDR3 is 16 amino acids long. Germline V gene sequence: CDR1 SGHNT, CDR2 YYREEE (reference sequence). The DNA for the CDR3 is TGTGCCAGCAGCTTGTCGTACGGGACAGGGGCAGATGGCTACACCTTC. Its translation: CASSLSYGTGADGYTF.

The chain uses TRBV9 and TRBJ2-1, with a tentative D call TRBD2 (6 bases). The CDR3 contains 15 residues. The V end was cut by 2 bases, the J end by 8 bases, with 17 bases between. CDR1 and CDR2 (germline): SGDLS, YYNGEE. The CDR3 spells CASSVGWDSDDEQFF. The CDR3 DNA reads TGTGCCAGCAGCGTCGGTTGGGACTCCGACGATGAGCAGTTCTTC.

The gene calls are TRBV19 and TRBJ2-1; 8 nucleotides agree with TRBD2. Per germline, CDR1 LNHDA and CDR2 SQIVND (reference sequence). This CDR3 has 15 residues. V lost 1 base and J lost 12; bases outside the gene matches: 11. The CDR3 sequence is CASSIVLGREVRQFF. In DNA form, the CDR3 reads TGTGCCAGTAGTATAGTTTTAGGGCGGGAGGTCCGGCAGTTCTTC. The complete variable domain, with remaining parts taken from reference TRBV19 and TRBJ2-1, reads DGGITQSPKYLFRKEGQNVTLSCEQNLNHDAMYWYRQDPGQGLRLIYYSQIVNDFQKGDIAEGYSVSREKKESFPLTVTSAQKNPTAFYLCASSIVLGREVRQFFGPGTRLTVL.

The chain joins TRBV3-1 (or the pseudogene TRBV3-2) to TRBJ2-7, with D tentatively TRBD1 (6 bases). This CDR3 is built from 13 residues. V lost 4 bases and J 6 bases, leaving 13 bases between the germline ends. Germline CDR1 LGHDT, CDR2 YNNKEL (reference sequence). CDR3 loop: CASSRKTGIEQYF. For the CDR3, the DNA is TGTGCCAGCAGCCGGAAAACAGGGATCGAGCAGTACTTC.

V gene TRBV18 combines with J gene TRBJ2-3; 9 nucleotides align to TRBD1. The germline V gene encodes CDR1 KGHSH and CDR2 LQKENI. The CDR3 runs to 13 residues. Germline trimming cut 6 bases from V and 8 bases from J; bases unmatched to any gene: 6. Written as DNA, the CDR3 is TGTGCCAGCTCCCCGGGACAGGGCCCTACGCAGTATTTT. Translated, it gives CASSPGQGPTQYF.

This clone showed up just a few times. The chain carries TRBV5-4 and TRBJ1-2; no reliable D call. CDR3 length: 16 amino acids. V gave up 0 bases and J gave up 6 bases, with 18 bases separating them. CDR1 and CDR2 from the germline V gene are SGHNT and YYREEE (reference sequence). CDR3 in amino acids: CASSLGQELIGNGYTF. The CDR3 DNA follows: TGTGCCAGCAGCTTGGGGCAGGAACTCATCGGAAATGGCTACACCTTC.

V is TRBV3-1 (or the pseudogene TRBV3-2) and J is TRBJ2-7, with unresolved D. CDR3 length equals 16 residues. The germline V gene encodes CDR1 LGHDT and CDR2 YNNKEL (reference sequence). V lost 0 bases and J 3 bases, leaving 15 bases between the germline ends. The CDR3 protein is CASSQDSEQSYYEQYF. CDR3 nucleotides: TGTGCCAGCAGCCAAGACTCGGAACAGTCTTACTACGAGCAGTACTTC.

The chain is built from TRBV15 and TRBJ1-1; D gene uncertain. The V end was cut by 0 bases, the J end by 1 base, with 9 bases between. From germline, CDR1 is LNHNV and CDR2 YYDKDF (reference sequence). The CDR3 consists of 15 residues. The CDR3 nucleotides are TGTGCCACCAGCAGAGATCGTTACGGGAACACTGAAGCTTTCTTT. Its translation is CATSRDRYGNTEAFF.

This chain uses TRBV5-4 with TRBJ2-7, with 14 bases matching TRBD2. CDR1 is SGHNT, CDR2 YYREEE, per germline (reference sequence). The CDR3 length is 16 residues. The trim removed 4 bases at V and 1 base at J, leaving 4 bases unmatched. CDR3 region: CASSPGLAGGSYEQYF. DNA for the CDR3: TGTGCCAGCAGCCCCGGACTAGCGGGAGGATCCTACGAGCAGTACTTC.

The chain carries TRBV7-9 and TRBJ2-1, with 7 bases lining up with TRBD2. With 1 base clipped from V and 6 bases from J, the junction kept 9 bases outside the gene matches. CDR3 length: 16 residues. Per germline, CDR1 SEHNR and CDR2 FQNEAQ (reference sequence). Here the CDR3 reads CASSLDVGWGGNEQFF. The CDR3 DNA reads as TGTGCCAGCAGCTTAGATGTAGGTTGGGGGGGCAATGAGCAGTTCTTC.

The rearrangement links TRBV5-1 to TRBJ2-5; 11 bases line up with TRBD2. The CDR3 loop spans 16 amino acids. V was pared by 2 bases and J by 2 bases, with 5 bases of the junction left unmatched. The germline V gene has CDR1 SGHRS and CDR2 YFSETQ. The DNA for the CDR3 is TGCGCCAGCAGCTTAGTATTAGCGGGGGGGCAAGAGACCCAGTACTTC. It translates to CASSLVLAGGQETQYF.

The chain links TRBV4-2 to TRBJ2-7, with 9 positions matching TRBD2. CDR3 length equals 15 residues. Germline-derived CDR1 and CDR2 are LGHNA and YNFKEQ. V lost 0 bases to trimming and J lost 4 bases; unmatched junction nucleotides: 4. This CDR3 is CASSQDLAGIYEQYF. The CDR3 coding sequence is TGTGCCAGCAGCCAAGACCTAGCGGGAATTTACGAGCAGTACTTC.

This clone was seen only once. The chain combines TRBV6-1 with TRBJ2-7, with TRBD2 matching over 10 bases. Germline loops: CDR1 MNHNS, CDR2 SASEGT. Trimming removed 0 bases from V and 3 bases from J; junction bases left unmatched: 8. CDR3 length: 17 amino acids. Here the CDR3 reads CASSEALGLADLYEQYF. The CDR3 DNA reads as TGTGCCAGCAGTGAAGCGCTTGGACTAGCGGACCTCTACGAGCAGTACTTC.

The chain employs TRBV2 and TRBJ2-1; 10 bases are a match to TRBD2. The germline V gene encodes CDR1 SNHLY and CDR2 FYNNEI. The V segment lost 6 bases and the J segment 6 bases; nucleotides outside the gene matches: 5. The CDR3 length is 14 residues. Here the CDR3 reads CASRSGRAPNEQFF. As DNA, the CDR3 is TGTGCCAGCAGGAGCGGGAGGGCCCCCAATGAGCAGTTCTTC.

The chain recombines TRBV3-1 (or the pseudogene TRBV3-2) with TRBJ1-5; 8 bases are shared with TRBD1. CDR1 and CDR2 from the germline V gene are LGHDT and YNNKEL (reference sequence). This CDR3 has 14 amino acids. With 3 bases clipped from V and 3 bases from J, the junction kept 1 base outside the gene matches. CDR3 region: CASSQTGDNQPQHF. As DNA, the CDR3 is TGTGCCAGCAGCCAGACAGGGGACAATCAGCCCCAGCATTTT.

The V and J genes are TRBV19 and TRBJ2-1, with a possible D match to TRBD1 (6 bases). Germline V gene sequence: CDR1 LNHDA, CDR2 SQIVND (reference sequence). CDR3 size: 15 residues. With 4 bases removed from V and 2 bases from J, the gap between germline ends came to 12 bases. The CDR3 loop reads CASSTTGRTYNEQFF. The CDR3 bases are TGTGCCAGTAGTACAACAGGGCGCACCTACAATGAGCAGTTCTTC.

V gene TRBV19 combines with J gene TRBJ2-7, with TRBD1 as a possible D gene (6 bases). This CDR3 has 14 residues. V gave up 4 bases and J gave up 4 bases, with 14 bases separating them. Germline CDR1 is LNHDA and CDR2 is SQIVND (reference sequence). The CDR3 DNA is TGTGCCAGTAGTAACCAGGGGACGCGATACGAGCAGTACTTC. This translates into CASSNQGTRYEQYF.

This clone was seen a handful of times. CDR3 protein: CASSLAGLHQDTGELFF. The DNA for the CDR3 is TGCGCCAGCAGCTTGGCCGGACTCCACCAGGACACCGGGGAGCTGTTTTTT. The rearrangement uses TRBV5-1 and TRBJ2-2, with a weak D call TRBD2 (5 bases). Germline assignment: CDR1 SGHRS and CDR2 YFSETQ. V lost 0 bases and J 3 bases, leaving 15 bases between the germline ends. This CDR3 has 17 residues.

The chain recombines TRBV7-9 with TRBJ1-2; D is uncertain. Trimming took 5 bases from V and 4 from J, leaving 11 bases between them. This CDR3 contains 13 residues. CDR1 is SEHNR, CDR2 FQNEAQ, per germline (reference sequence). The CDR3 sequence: CASSTTSTYGYTF. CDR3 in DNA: TGTGCCAGCAGCACGACATCAACCTATGGCTACACCTTC.

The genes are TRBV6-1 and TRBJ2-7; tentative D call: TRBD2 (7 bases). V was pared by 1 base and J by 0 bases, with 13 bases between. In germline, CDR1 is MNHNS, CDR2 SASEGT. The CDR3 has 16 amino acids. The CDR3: CASSEVGGDSSYEQYF. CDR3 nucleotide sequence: TGTGCCAGCAGTGAAGTAGGGGGGGATAGCTCCTACGAGCAGTACTTC.